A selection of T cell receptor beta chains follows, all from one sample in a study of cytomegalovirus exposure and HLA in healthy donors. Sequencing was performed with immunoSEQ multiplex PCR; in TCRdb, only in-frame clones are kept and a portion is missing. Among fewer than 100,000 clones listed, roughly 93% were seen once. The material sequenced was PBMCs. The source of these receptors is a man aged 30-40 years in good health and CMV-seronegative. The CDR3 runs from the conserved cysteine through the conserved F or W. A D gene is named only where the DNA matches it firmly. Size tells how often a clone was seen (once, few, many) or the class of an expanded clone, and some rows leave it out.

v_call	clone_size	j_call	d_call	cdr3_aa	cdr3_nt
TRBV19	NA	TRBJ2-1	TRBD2	CASKGTSGRDSYNEQFF	TGTGCCAGTAAAGGGACTAGCGGGAGGGACTCCTACAATGAGCAGTTCTTC
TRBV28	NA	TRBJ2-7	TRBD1	CASTPGTGDEQYF	TGTGCCAGCACCCCCGGGACAGGGGACGAGCAGTACTTC
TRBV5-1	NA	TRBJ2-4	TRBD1	CASSLVFAGTGENIQYF	TGCGCCAGCAGCTTGGTTTTTGCCGGGACAGGGGAAAACATTCAGTACTTC
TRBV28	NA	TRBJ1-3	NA	CASRVLGQGSGNTIYF	TGTGCCAGCAGGGTATTAGGGCAGGGCTCTGGAAACACCATATATTTT
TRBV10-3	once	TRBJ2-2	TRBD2	CAINIYGLAGGGNTGELFF	TGTGCCATCAACATTTACGGACTAGCGGGAGGGGGAAACACCGGGGAGCTGTTTTTT
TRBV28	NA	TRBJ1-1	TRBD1	CASSRQGPTEAFF	TGTGCCAGCAGTCGACAGGGGCCCACTGAAGCTTTCTTT
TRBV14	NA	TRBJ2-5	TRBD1	CASSQERDRDLETQYF	TGTGCCAGCAGCCAAGAGCGGGACAGGGATCTGGAGACCCAGTACTTC
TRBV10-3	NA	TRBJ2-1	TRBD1	CAISEEGQGYNEQFF	TGTGCCATCAGTGAGGAGGGACAGGGCTACAATGAGCAGTTCTTC
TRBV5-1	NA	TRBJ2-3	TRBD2	CASSLEGLAGGITDTQYF	TGCGCCAGCAGCTTGGAGGGACTAGCGGGAGGGATCACAGATACGCAGTATTTT
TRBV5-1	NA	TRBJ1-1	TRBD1	CASSPAGNVGTGAFF	TGCGCCAGCAGCCCGGCCGGGAACGTGGGGACAGGGGCTTTCTTT
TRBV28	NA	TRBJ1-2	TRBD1	CASSLSLRTGGWGKNYGYTF	TGTGCCAGCAGTTTATCCCTACGGACAGGGGGTTGGGGTAAAAACTATGGCTACACCTTC
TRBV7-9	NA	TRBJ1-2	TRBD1	CASSSRLGQARSGYTF	TGTGCCAGCAGCTCCAGGCTCGGACAGGCCAGGTCGGGCTACACCTTC
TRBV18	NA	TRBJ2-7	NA	CASSPDGGRGRAYEQYF	TGTGCCAGCTCACCCGACGGGGGACGGGGTAGGGCCTACGAGCAGTACTTC
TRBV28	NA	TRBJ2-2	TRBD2	CASSWSGGAVGELFF	TGTGCCAGCAGTTGGAGCGGGGGGGCCGTCGGGGAGCTGTTTTTT
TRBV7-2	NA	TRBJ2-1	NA	CASSFIPGGSYNEQFF	TGTGCCAGCAGCTTTATCCCCGGCGGATCCTACAATGAGCAGTTCTTC
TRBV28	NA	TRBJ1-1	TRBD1	CASRLSAGGSGAFF	TGTGCCAGCAGACTCTCGGCAGGGGGGAGCGGAGCTTTCTTT
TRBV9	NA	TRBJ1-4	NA	CASSKQTTNEKLFF	TGTGCCAGCAGCAAACAGACAACTAATGAAAAACTGTTTTTT
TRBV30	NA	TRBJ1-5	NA	CAWSFRAGSNQPQHF	TGTGCCTGGAGTTTTAGGGCAGGGAGCAATCAGCCCCAGCATTTT
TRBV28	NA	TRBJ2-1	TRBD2	CASSPPGGVRSYEQFF	TGTGCCAGCAGTCCTCCGGGGGGAGTACGGTCCTATGAGCAGTTCTTC
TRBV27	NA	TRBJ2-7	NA	CASSLGAIYEQYF	TGTGCCAGCAGTTTGGGGGCCATCTACGAGCAGTACTTC
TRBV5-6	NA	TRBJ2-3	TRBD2	CASSLVFLRTSGGPDTQYF	TGTGCCAGCAGCTTGGTTTTTTTAAGGACTAGCGGGGGCCCAGATACGCAGTATTTT
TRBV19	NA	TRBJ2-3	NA	CASSKRPGERDTQYF	TGTGCCAGTAGTAAACGACCGGGGGAGAGAGATACGCAGTATTTT
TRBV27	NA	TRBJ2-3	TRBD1	CASSLGQAFTDTQYF	TGTGCCAGCAGTCTGGGACAGGCATTCACAGATACGCAGTATTTT
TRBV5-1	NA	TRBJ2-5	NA	CASSLQGYGETQYF	TGCGCCAGCAGCCTACAGGGTTATGGAGAGACCCAGTACTTC
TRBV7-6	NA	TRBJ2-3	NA	CASSPSTDTQYF	TGTGCCAGCAGCCCTAGCACAGATACGCAGTATTTT
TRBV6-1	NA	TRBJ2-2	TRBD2	CASSDIGTSGSYTGELFF	TGTGCCAGCAGTGACATAGGGACTAGCGGGAGTTACACCGGGGAGCTGTTTTTT
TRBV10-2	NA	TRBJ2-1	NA	CASSQVSRIRGNYNEQFF	TGCGCCAGCAGTCAAGTCTCCAGGATCCGGGGTAACTACAATGAGCAGTTCTTC
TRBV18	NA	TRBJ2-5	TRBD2	CASSPLLAGGPIQTQYF	TGTGCCAGCTCACCATTGCTAGCGGGAGGGCCTATCCAGACCCAGTACTTC
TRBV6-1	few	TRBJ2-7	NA	CASSEFTGSGHEQYF	TGTGCCAGCAGTGAATTCACAGGTTCAGGACACGAGCAGTACTTC
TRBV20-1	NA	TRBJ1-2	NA	CSAPNNYGYTF	TGCAGTGCTCCTAATAACTATGGCTACACCTTC
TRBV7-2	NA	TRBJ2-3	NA	CASSPRTVEWTDTQYF	TGTGCCAGCAGCCCTAGGACAGTGGAATGGACAGATACGCAGTATTTT
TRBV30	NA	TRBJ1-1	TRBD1	CAWSGGGTEAFF	TGTGCCTGGTCAGGGGGCGGTACTGAAGCTTTCTTT
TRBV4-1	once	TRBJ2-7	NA	CASSQERFSYEQYF	TGCGCCAGCAGCCAAGAGCGATTCTCCTACGAGCAGTACTTC
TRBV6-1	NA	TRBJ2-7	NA	CASESGYEQYF	TGTGCCAGCGAGAGCGGCTACGAGCAGTACTTC
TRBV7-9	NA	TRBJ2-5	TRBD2	CASSLAPYGRAGETQYF	TGTGCCAGCAGCTTAGCCCCCTACGGGAGGGCGGGTGAGACCCAGTACTTC
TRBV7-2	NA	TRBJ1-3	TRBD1	CASSSTGTGGFTIYF	TGTGCCAGCAGCTCCACCGGGACAGGGGGCTTCACCATATATTTT
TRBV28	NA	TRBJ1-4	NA	CASSPTSASGKLFF	TGTGCCAGCAGCCCAACAAGTGCGTCGGGGAAACTGTTTTTT
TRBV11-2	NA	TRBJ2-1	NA	CASSPGGVHSSSSYNEQFF	TGTGCCAGCAGCCCCGGCGGAGTCCACTCCTCGAGCTCCTACAATGAGCAGTTCTTC
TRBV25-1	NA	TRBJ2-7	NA	CASSAPRGRNEQYF	TGTGCCAGCAGCGCCCCGCGGGGTCGTAACGAGCAGTACTTC
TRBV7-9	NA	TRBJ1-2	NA	CASSLGWTEFYGYTF	TGTGCCAGCAGCTTAGGCTGGACAGAGTTCTATGGCTACACCTTC
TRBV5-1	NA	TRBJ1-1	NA	CASSLASGGSTEAFF	TGCGCCAGCAGCTTGGCCTCGGGGGGTAGCACTGAAGCTTTCTTT
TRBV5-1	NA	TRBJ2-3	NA	CASCETPSDTQYF	TGCGCCAGCTGCGAGACTCCTTCAGATACGCAGTATTTT
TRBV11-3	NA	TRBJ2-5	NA	CASSLNGGQETQYF	TGTGCCAGCAGCTTAAATGGGGGGCAAGAGACCCAGTACTTC
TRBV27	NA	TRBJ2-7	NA	CASSSFRGYEQYF	TGTGCCAGCAGTTCTTTCAGGGGTTACGAGCAGTACTTC
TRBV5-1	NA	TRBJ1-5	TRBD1	CASSLLGQGAGQPQHF	TGCGCCAGCAGCCTCTTGGGACAGGGGGCCGGGCAGCCCCAGCATTTT
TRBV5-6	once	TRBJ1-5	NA	CASSSSGQRVNQPQHF	TGTGCCAGCAGCTCATCAGGACAGCGAGTAAATCAGCCCCAGCATTTT
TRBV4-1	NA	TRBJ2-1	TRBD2	CASSQGQREVPNNEQFF	TGCGCCAGCAGCCAAGGGCAGCGGGAGGTCCCGAACAATGAGCAGTTCTTC
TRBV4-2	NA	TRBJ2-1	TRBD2	CASSQDASGGPNEQFF	TGTGCCAGCAGCCAAGACGCTAGCGGGGGTCCCAATGAGCAGTTCTTC
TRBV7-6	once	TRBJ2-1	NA	CASSDPGSSSYNEQFF	TGTGCCAGCAGCGACCCTGGGAGTAGCTCCTACAATGAGCAGTTCTTC
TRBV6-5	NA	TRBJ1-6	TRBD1	CASRPGQGFSPLHF	TGTGCCAGCAGACCGGGACAGGGGTTTTCACCCCTCCACTTT
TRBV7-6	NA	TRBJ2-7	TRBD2	CASSGNTGTSGIYEQYF	TGTGCCAGCAGCGGAAACACCGGGACTAGCGGGATCTACGAGCAGTACTTC
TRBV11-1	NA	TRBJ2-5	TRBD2	CASSLAPGLAVAETQYF	TGTGCCAGCAGCTTAGCCCCGGGACTAGCGGTTGCAGAGACCCAGTACTTC
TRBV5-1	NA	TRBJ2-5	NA	CASSGARGARETQYF	TGCGCCAGCAGCGGGGCCCGGGGGGCTAGGGAGACCCAGTACTTC
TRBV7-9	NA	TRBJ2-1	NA	CASSSVSSYNEQFF	TGTGCCAGCAGCTCCGTCAGCTCCTACAATGAGCAGTTCTTC
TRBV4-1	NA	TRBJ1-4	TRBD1	CASSRYDRGINEKLFF	TGCGCCAGCAGCCGGTATGACAGGGGAATTAATGAAAAACTGTTTTTT